A single sample is the source of the 14 T cell receptor beta chains below, sequenced in a study of blood T cell repertoires in COVID-19. The data were produced by immunoSEQ multiplex PCR, yet TCRdb's version contains in-frame clones alone and is incomplete. The sample has roughly 140,000 clones, 70% to 90% seen once; the top ten hold 8.3%. Input material: peripheral blood. The receptor source for this set is a woman between 55 and 75 years old with COVID-19, enrolled during active disease.

CDR3 sequence (DNA): TGTGCCAGCAGCTTAGGCGGGGGTCGGGGGGACAATTCACCCCTCCACTTT. Amino acids: CASSLGGGRGDNSPLHF. J is TRBJ1-6 and V is TRBV7-9; possible D gene TRBD1, 5 bases. V dropped 1 base and J dropped 7 bases, with 17 bases sitting between them. The CDR3 is 17 amino acids. In germline, CDR1 is SEHNR, CDR2 FQNEAQ (reference sequence).

On this clone: The same CDR3 also results from other DNA sequences found in this sample. This chain uses TRBV6-1 with TRBJ1-1; the D gene is possibly TRBD1 (6 bases). V was clipped by 3 bases and J by 1 base, with 6 bases between them. Per the germline V gene, CDR1 is MNHNS and CDR2 is SASEGT. The CDR3 sequence is 13 residues long. Here the CDR3 DNA reads TGTGCCAGCAGTGACAGGGGGAACACTGAAGCTTTCTTT. Protein: CASSDRGNTEAFF.

The chain uses TRBV29-1 and TRBJ1-5; 9 bases are a match to TRBD1. The V gene's germline CDR1 is SQVTM and CDR2 ANQGSEA. V was clipped by 4 bases and J by 1 base; unmatched bases: 2. The CDR3 extends over 14 amino acids. In DNA, the CDR3 is TGCAGCGTTGGGGACAGGGCGAGCAATCAGCCCCAGCATTTT. It codes for CSVGDRASNQPQHF.

The chain carries TRBV2 and TRBJ1-2; the D is unclear. Per the germline V gene, CDR1 is SNHLY and CDR2 is FYNNEI. This CDR3 region has 13 residues. Trimming took 6 bases from V and 3 from J, leaving 11 bases between them. CDR3 protein: CASSRSGDYGYTF. CDR3 DNA: TGTGCCAGCAGCAGGTCGGGAGACTATGGCTACACCTTC.

This rearrangement joins TRBV3-1 (or the pseudogene TRBV3-2) to TRBJ2-7; 9 bases map to TRBD2. The CDR3 extends over 16 amino acids. The V gene's germline CDR1 is LGHDT and CDR2 YNNKEL (reference sequence). With V trimmed by 4 bases and J by 5 bases, 12 bases remained unmatched. This chain's CDR3 is CASSPGLARGEDEQYF. CDR3 nucleotide sequence: TGTGCCAGCAGCCCGGGACTAGCAAGGGGTGAGGACGAGCAGTACTTC.

The chain couples TRBV5-1 to TRBJ1-1; TRBD1 aligns across 10 bases. Losses at the gene ends were 7 bases for V and 4 bases for J; bases not matched to a gene: 10. Germline CDR1 SGHRS, CDR2 YFSETQ. CDR3 size: 15 residues. The CDR3 region is CASGPDRGLSTEAFF. The CDR3 region has the DNA TGCGCCAGCGGCCCCGACAGGGGGCTCAGCACTGAAGCTTTCTTT.

This clone is a singleton in its sample. The rearrangement joins TRBV29-1 to TRBJ2-2; TRBD1 aligns across 10 bases. The ends lost 5 bases at V and 6 bases at J; junction bases unmatched: 9. The germline gives CDR1 SQVTM, CDR2 ANQGSEA. This CDR3 contains 15 residues. The CDR3 loop is CSVNTGQGLAGELFF. CDR3 nucleotide sequence: TGCAGCGTTAATACGGGACAGGGGCTCGCCGGGGAGCTGTTTTTT.

The gene calls are TRBV12-3 or TRBV12-4 and TRBJ1-2; D not certain. The CDR3 totals 12 residues. V was pared by 0 bases and J by 5 bases, with 4 bases between. CDR3 region: CASSLASYGYTF. CDR3 nucleotide sequence: TGTGCCAGCAGTTTAGCGAGTTATGGCTACACCTTC.

The gene calls are TRBV4-2 and TRBJ2-3; the match to TRBD1 covers 8 bases. V was pared by 0 bases and J by 5 bases, with 7 bases of the junction left unmatched. The CDR3 length is 16 residues. Germline V lookup: CDR1 LGHNA, CDR2 YNFKEQ. The CDR3 loop is CASSQEGRGLGDTQYF. In nucleotides, the CDR3 is TGTGCCAGCAGCCAAGAGGGCAGGGGGCTTGGAGATACGCAGTATTTT.

In its sample, this clone was seen once. The CDR3 is CACRGPGNTIYF. CDR3 coding DNA: TGTGCGTGTAGGGGGCCAGGAAACACCATATATTTT. The chain is built from TRBV25-1 and TRBJ1-3, with 7 nucleotides matching TRBD1. Germline V gene sequence: CDR1 MGHDK, CDR2 SYGVNS. The length of the CDR3 is 12 residues.

This clone was picked up many times. The rearrangement uses TRBV7-2 and TRBJ2-2; the match to TRBD1 covers 8 bases. CDR3 size: 14 residues. Germline CDR1 SGHTA, CDR2 FQGNSA. The V gene end was trimmed by 5 bases and the J gene end by 5 bases; junction bases not matched to a gene: 4. The CDR3 protein is CASSPDRETGELFF. In nucleotides, the CDR3 is TGTGCCAGCAGCCCGGACAGGGAGACCGGGGAGCTGTTTTTT.

This clone was detected only once. CDR3 DNA sequence: TGCGCCAGCAGCTTATGGACAGGGGGCAACACTGAAGCTTTCTTT. Its protein product is CASSLWTGGNTEAFF. The rearrangement links TRBV5-1 to TRBJ1-1; 11 bases line up with TRBD1. The CDR3 is 15 amino acids. Germline V gives CDR1 SGHRS, CDR2 YFSETQ. V dropped 2 bases and J dropped 2; count of bases not matched to a gene: 2.

This chain links TRBV5-6 with TRBJ1-1; D uncertain. The length of the CDR3 is 15 residues. V was trimmed by 1 base and J by 0 bases, leaving 10 bases between them. Germline V CDR1 and CDR2: SGHDT, YYEEEE. CDR3 nucleotides: TGTGCCAGCAGCTTGATTCCAAACATGAACACTGAAGCTTTCTTT. Protein product: CASSLIPNMNTEAFF.

The chain has TRBV5-1 and TRBJ1-4; D is possibly TRBD1 (6 bases). Germline V gene sequence: CDR1 SGHRS, CDR2 YFSETQ. V was cut by 7 bases and J by 10 bases, with 20 bases left in between. The length of the CDR3 is 14 residues. In nucleotides, the CDR3 is TGCGCCAGCCGTACGGGGCAGCTAGGGGGAAAACTGTTTTTT. It yields the protein CASRTGQLGGKLFF.